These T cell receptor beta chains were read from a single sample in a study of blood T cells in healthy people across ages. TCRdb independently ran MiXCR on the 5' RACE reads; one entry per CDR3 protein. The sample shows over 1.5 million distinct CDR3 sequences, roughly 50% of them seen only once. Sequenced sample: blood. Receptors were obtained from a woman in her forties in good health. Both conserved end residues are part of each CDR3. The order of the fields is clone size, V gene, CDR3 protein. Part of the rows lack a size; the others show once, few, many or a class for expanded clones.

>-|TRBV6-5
CASSYSGRGAETQYF
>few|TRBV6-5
CASKLAAGQSYEQYF
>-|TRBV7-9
CASSLALGTGANQPQHF
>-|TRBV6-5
CASSLTAGGCNKFF
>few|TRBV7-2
CASSSPGPRTDTQYF
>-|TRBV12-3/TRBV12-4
CASSLVGQGQGGYTF
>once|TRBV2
CASSEQQAGGYTF
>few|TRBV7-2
CASSYGTRISTDTQYF
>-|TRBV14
CASSPAAGATGTQYF
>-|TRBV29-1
CSVDRRKQFF
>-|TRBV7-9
CASSFLGFTSGARETQYF
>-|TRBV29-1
CSVPIKGQLGHGYTF
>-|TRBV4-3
CASSQDFTSGGLTDTQYF
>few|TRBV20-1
CSARDPQRDYGYTF
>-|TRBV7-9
CASSLGGAVRPDPYGYTF
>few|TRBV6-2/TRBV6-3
CASSHGLAVGEQYF
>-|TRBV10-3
CAISESDLSSYEQYF
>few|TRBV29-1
CSVQGGASYEQYF
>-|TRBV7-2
CASSRGPAGLYNEQFF
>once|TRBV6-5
CASRDRGKSSYNEQFF
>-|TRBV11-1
CASSLTPRETQYF
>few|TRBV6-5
CASRHVGGEQFF
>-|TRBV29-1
CNVEGTLAAGGYTF
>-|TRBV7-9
CASSFTGGGRDGYTF
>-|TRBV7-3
CASSLKPSGGYETQYF
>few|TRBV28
CASSSGSVETQYF
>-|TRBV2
CASKGRAESSYNEQFF
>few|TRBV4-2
CASSTYGYRDIQYF
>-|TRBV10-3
CAISERGSGAETQYF
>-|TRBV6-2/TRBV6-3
CASSFQVDWRGNNEQYF
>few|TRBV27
CASSPVKLAGGGETQYF
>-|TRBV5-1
CASSLGQGTGHGYTF
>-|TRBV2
CASRDLDTQYF
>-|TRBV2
CASSEQVSTDTQYF
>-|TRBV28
CASSPSDRNLTF
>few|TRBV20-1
CSAPNLDSSKTGYNEQFF
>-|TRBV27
CASSFETGYGEQYF
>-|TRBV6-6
CASSQDRIRQYF
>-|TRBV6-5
CASSRDAWRYGYTF
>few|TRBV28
CASRLTPNPAYNEQFF
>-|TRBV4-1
CASSPISRGREAQYF
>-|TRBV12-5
CASGQTYNEQFF
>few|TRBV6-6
CASSYSNSGNAAQYF
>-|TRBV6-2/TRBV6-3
CASSYAPGTGNARGSPLHF
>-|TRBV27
CASSPDRGLLYEQYF
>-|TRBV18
CASSPPTIRPQYF
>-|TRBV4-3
CACSQGSRRDTQYF
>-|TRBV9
CASSVEARPSFMADTQYF
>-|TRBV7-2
CASSFEGFYEQYF
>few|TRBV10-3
CAISEGAGGPGTDTQYF
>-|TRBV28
CASGVGGQHQPQHF
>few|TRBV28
CASSPSYSHLYEQYF
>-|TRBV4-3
CASSQDRVSGETQYF
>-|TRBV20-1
CSARGQGDTGELFF
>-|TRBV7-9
CASGKRDRVNYGYTF
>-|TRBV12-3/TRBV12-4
CASNFIGGGDSYNEQYF
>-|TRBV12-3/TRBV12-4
CASSPDRGYSGYTF
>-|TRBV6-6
CASNLPGGHYNEQFF
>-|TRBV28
CASTRWESTDTQYF
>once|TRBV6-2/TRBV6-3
CASTRRLAGLLHTQYF